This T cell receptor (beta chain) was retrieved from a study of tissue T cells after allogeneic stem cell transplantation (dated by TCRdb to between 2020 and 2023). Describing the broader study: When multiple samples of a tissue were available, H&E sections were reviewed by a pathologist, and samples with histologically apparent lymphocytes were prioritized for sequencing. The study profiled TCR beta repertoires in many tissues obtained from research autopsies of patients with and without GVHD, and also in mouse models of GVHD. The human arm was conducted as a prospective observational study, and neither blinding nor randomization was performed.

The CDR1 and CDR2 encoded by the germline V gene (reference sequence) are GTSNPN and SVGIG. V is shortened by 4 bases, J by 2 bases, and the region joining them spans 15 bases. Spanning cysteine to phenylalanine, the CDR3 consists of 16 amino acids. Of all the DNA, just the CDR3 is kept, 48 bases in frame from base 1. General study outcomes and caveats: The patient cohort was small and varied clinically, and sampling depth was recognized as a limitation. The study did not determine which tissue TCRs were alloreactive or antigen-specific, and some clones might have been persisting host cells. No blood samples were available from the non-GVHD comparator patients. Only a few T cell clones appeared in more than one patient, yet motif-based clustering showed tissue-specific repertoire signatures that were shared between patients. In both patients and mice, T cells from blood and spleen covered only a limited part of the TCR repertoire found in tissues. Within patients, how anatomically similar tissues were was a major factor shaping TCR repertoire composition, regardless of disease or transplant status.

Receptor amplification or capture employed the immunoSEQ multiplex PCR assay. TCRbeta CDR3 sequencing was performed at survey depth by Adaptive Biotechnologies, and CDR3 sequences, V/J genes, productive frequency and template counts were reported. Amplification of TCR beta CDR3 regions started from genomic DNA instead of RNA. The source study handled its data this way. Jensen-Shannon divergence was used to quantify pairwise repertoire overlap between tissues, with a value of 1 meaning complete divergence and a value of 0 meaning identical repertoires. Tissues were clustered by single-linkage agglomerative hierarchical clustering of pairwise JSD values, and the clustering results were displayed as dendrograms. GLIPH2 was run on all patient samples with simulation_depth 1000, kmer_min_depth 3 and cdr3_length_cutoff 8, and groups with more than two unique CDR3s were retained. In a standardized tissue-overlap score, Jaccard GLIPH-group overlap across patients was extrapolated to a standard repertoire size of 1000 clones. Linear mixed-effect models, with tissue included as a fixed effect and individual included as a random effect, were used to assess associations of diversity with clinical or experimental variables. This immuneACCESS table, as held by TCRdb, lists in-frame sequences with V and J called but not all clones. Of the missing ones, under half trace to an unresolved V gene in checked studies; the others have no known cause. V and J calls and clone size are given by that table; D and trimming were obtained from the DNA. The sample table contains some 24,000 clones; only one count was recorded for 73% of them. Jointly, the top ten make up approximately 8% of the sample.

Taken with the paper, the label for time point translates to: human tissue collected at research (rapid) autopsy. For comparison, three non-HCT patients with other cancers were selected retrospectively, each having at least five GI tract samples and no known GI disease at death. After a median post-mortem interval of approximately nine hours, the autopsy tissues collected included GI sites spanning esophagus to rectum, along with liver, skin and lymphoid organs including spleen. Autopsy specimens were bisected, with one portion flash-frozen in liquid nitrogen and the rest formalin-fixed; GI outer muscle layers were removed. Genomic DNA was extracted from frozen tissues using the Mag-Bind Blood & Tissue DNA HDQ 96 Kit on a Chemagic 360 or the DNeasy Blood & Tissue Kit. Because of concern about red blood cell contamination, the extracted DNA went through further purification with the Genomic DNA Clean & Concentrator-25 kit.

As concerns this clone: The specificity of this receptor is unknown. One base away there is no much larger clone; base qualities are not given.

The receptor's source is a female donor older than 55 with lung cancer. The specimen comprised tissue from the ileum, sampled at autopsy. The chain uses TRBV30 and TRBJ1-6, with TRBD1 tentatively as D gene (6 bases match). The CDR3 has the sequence CAWKQYQGTYNSPLHF. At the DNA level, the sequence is TGTGCCTGGAAACAATATCAGGGGACCTATAATTCACCCCTCCACTTT.